The source of this TCR beta chain is a study of shared clonotypes between healthy human individuals. Trimming cost V 7 bases and J 4 bases, with 11 bases left between them. The germline CDR1 and CDR2 sequences are MNHNY and SVGAGI (reference sequence). CDR3 length: 12 amino acids. As processed by the authors: For the immunoSEQ data, sequences were junction-only without quality scores, so filtering differed. The protocol was immunoSEQ multiplex PCR, while the TCRdb copy is restricted to in-frame clones and leaves out a portion. V, J and clone size are those of that table, while D and trimming were read from the DNA. The repertoire holds about 2 million clones, with approximately 95% as singletons. This clone was detected once. Naive CD8 populations comprised CD45RO-negative cells positively selected for CCR7, excluding terminally differentiated effector memory CD45RA+ cells. There were only Caucasian adults among the donors, and all lived in Nashville, Tennessee.

Material for sequencing was naive CD8+ T cells sorted from blood. This chain uses TRBV6-6 with TRBJ2-7; no clear D. This TCR was recovered from a man aged 18-30 years in good health. As DNA, the CDR3 is TGTGCCAGCATCGACGCAGGTTACGAGCAGTACTTC. Translation: CASIDAGYEQYF.